This is a list of T cell receptor beta chains from one sample in a study of OX40 agonist ivuxolimab in advanced cancers. Clones were sequenced by immunoSEQ multiplex PCR, and TCRdb holds only the in-frame ones, with some missing. The table shows approximately 55,000 clones, with around 86% occurring only once. The specimen comprised CD4+ or CD8+ T cells sorted from blood, sampled in a trial of the OX40 agonist ivuxolimab. Receptors were obtained from an adult with an advanced solid tumor such as melanoma, head and neck, liver or kidney cancer. The CDR3 runs from the conserved cysteine through the conserved F or W.

>TRBJ1-1|TRBV28
CATLKEYTEAFF
>TRBJ2-4|TRBV10-1
CASSPDSDNIQYF
>TRBJ1-5|TRBV6-5
CASRAQGLSNQPQHF
>TRBJ2-2|TRBV7-6
CASSPRTSEDGELFF
>TRBJ2-2|TRBV7-6
CASTGTSNTGELFF
>TRBJ2-2|TRBV4-1
CASSLRKGAGGELFF
>TRBJ1-1|TRBV6-6
CAIQGVTEAFF
>TRBJ1-1|TRBV6-6
CASRHDRGSTEAFF
>TRBJ1-2|TRBV6-5
CASSQGAYGYTF
>TRBJ1-6|TRBV4-1
CASSQVTGGPNSPLHF
>TRBJ1-3|TRBV13
CASSFPKTSGNTIYF
>TRBJ2-1|TRBV11-3
CASSSSGVEQFF
>TRBJ2-2|TRBV7-3
CASSHRTSGPYSPNTGELFF
>TRBJ1-2|TRBV6-1
CASSETGTALYGYTF
>TRBJ2-3|TRBV27
CASSLRRGQITDTQYF
>TRBJ2-3|TRBV5-1
CASNPGQGSTDTQYF
>TRBJ2-1|TRBV7-9
CASSAGTGYNEQFF
>TRBJ2-7|TRBV7-3
CASSYGLAGLGEQYF
>TRBJ2-5|TRBV7-6
CASSLRPSIQETQYF
>TRBJ2-7|TRBV20-1
CSASRGAAQYF
>TRBJ2-3|TRBV5-1
CASAQPSGPFDTQYF
>TRBJ2-1|TRBV9
CASSVGLAGYNEQFF
>TRBJ2-1|TRBV12-5
CASGLDRGRLAGGHRNEQFF
>TRBJ2-2|TRBV7-8
CASSRVRLPGVAVKSLGELFF
>TRBJ1-3|TRBV6-1
CASSLSDSGNTIYF
>TRBJ1-5|TRBV7-9
CASSLEGGQPQHF
>TRBJ1-1|TRBV28
CASRKALGEEAEAFF
>TRBJ2-7|TRBV10-3
CAISESSDRVSYEQYF
>TRBJ2-2|TRBV23-1
CARPGTEEWNTGELFF
>TRBJ1-2|TRBV13
CASSPDRLNYGYTF
>TRBJ2-1|TRBV6-6
CASSYDLGLGEQFF
>TRBJ2-7|TRBV6-5
CASSYLQGADEQYF
>TRBJ2-7|TRBV2
CASSGTSYSYEQYF
>TRBJ1-2|TRBV10-3
CAISESNSGSANYGYTF
>TRBJ2-7|TRBV19
CASTTSGRTSSYEQYF
>TRBJ2-7|TRBV7-2
CASSPGFSRHYEQYF
>TRBJ2-1|TRBV7-9
CASSLGQGVSSYNEQFF
>TRBJ2-2|TRBV4-2
CASNRGRNTGELFF
>TRBJ1-2|TRBV2
CASSVGRTIGYTF
>TRBJ2-7|TRBV29-1
CSVGGHSYEQYF
>TRBJ2-7|TRBV7-7
CASSQGVRGGEQYF
>TRBJ1-2|TRBV6-1
CASSEYWEGVNYGYTF
>TRBJ2-4|TRBV7-9
CASSSHGPAKNIQYF
>TRBJ1-6|TRBV2
CASSDLGRSPLHF
>TRBJ2-6|TRBV5-5
CASSLTGAGANVLTF
>TRBJ1-1|TRBV6-1
CASSPKGTIEAFF
>TRBJ1-2|TRBV6-1
CASSVQGAYGYTF
>TRBJ2-7|TRBV4-1
CASSPWGQRGTDHYEQYF
>TRBJ1-1|TRBV19
CASSNSRQGGTEAFF
>.|TRBV5-3
CARTRGLAGNHSYEQYF
>TRBJ2-3|TRBV4-1
CASSRQGTDTQYF
>TRBJ2-5|TRBV4-1
CASSQVVGSVETQYF